The T cell receptor beta chain described here comes from a study of T cells after yellow fever vaccination (dated by TCRdb to between 2018 and 2021). Context from the whole study: The SMART-Seq v4 Ultra Low Input RNA kit was used to prepare libraries from fractions with low cell numbers. Bulk TCR alpha and beta repertoires were sequenced longitudinally to track T-cell clones before and after primary and booster YFV17D yellow fever vaccination. Blood samples were taken at several timepoints before and after primary and secondary immunization, and bulk PBMC replicates and cell subsets were isolated. Two healthy male donors, one aged 18 to 29 and one aged 30 to 40 years, were included in the cohort. The study at large found these results: Because only a couple of donors were included in the study, the extent to which the findings can be generalized is limited. A small fraction of clonotypes appeared in both the CD4 and CD8 compartments, likely as a result of convergent recombination. Most clones expanded after primary vaccination were re-detected after the booster (just under 97% of CD4 and approximately 85% of CD8), suggesting broad memory maintenance. Computational filtering was needed because FACS-sorted repertoires could contain abundant contaminating clonotypes from the bulk population. Compared with the primary T-cell response, the secondary T-cell response was faster but weaker, reaching its peak on day 5 rather than on day 15.

Synthesis of TCR cDNA relied on 5'RACE template switching, a step that introduced a universal primer site along with unique molecular identifiers. Priming for cDNA synthesis came from both the TCR alpha and TCR beta constant segments. Library amplification involved two PCR steps, and the second step added sample barcodes and sequencing adapters. Sequencing of the libraries was done on either Illumina HiSeq 2500 (2x100 bp) or NovaSeq (2x150 bp). From the authors' description of their analysis: MIGEC was used to demultiplex reads and collapse the reads into UMI consensus sequences, and MiXCR was used for V(D)J alignment. Using edgeR on replicate PBMC samples, clonotypes were called vaccine-responding if FDR was below 0.01 and the log2 fold change was above 5 up to day 15. Bulk clonotypes were assigned CD4 or CD8 identity according to which sequenced CD4 or CD8 repertoire held them at higher abundance. The public sequencing data were trimmed at Q25 with fastp and processed into clonotypes with MiXCR by TCRdb, which kept only in-frame beta chains. Every CDR3 protein is listed once, alongside the most common genes and DNA of its rows. These V and J calls originate from TCRdb's pipeline instead of the authors' own analysis. Within this sample are approximately 110,000 distinct CDR3 sequences, with around 7.4% of them counted one time only. Clones ranked in the top ten supply 2% to 3% of the sample.

At the junction V is shortened by 11 bases and J by 4 bases; bases outside the gene matches: 21. The CDR3 runs 18 amino acids, cysteine and phenylalanine included. Only CDR3 DNA remains: 54 bases, in frame from the first base. The treatment or condition label, as the study defines it: live attenuated yellow fever vaccine strain. A standard Ficoll-Paque protocol was used to isolate PBMCs from peripheral blood. Dynabeads CD4 and CD8 positive selection kits were used to isolate CD4 and CD8 T-cell fractions. TriZol was used to extract RNA from bulk PBMCs, from CD4 and CD8 fractions, and from dextramer-positive and dextramer-negative fractions. This clonotype has a handful of counts. The antigen it binds to is not known. No much larger clonotype is one base removed from it; base qualities were not supplied.

The starting material was CD4+ T cells sorted from PBMCs, obtained more than 8 days after the first yellow fever vaccination. The chain uses TRBV12-3 or TRBV12-4 and TRBJ1-1; 11 of the junction bases match TRBD1. The origin of this receptor is a man between 18 and 29 years old who received the YFV17D yellow fever vaccine. The CDR3 reads CALSLLGGGQGAITEAFF. The base sequence is TGTGCCCTCAGTTTATTAGGTGGAGGACAGGGGGCGATCACTGAAGCTTTCTTT.